This T cell receptor beta chain appears in the sequencing data of a study of glioma-infiltrating T cells. The study, taken as a whole, reports: Tissue and blood shared very few CDR3 sequences.

This clonotype was seen many times. The target antigen is unknown. Using RNA template, CDR3s of TCR alpha and beta were amplified with iRepertoire arm-PCR. From the multiplex PCR reads, TCRdb called clonotypes with MiXCR, one entry per CDR3 protein. The sample yields around 130,000 distinct CDR3 sequences, about 25% seen once. V lost 6 bases to trimming and J lost 0 bases; unmatched junction nucleotides: 12. Germline V gives CDR1 DFQATT, CDR2 SNEGSKA (reference sequence). The CDR3 loop spans 18 amino acids. V and J are TRBV20-1 and TRBJ2-1; 12 bases line up with TRBD2. The sample consisted of glioma tissue, nonneoplastic brain tissue, or PBMCs (not recorded which). The TCR sequence derives from a human donor with low-grade glioma or glioblastoma, undergoing nonglioma brain surgery, or in good health (not recorded which). CDR3 loop: CSARGLAGLTSSYNEQFF. In DNA, the CDR3 is TGCAGTGCAAGGGGACTAGCGGGCTTAACGAGCTCCTACAATGAGCAGTTCTTC.